The 32 T cell receptor beta chains below come from one sample, sequenced in a study of regulatory T cells in long-lasting Graves disease. For TCR beta, libraries came from iRepertoire HTBI primers and Arm-PCR of CDR3 regions. TCRdb passed the multiplex PCR reads through MiXCR, listing each CDR3 protein once. Altogether 500,000 to 700,000 distinct CDR3 sequences are present, approximately 31% being singletons, with the ten largest covering roughly 46%. The time point: persistent/refractory GD, antithyroid drugs over 5 years with positive TRAb. PBMC RNA was the source of the TCR library. The specimen was peripheral blood mononuclear cells (PBMCs), collected when the disease was refractory, from a patient treated with antithyroid drugs. All receptors come from a female donor with Graves disease.

The V call is TRBV4-1, the J call TRBJ1-2, with 10 bases matching TRBD1. The junction had 2 bases not matched to a gene; V was cut back by 2 bases and J by 2 bases. The CDR3 length is 15 residues. CDR1 is MGHRA, CDR2 YSYEKL, per germline. Here the CDR3 DNA reads TGCGCCAGCAGCCAACCGGGACAGGGGAACTATGGCTACACCTTC. Protein sequence: CASSQPGQGNYGYTF.

The rearrangement joins TRBV6-2 or TRBV6-3 to TRBJ2-1, with 10 positions matching TRBD2. The germline gives CDR1 MNHEY, CDR2 SVGEGT. This CDR3 region has 15 residues. V lost 5 bases to trimming and J lost 7 bases; unmatched junction nucleotides: 8. The DNA for the CDR3 is TGTGCCAGCAGTGGTGTAGCGGGAGGATGGAATGAGCAGTTCTTC. As protein: CASSGVAGGWNEQFF.

In its sample, this clonotype was seen a few times. The CDR3 bases are TGTGCCAGCAGTCTAAAACCAGGGAACACTGAAGCTTTCTTT. It yields the protein CASSLKPGNTEAFF. The rearrangement joins TRBV28 to TRBJ1-1; unclear D gene. With 5 bases removed from V and 1 base from J, the gap between germline ends came to 11 bases. The CDR3 length is 14 residues. The germline CDR1 and CDR2 sequences are MDHEN and SYDVKM.

The chain joins TRBV19 to TRBJ1-5, with a possible D match to TRBD1 (5 bases). CDR3 length: 15 residues. In germline, CDR1 is LNHDA, CDR2 SQIVND (reference sequence). The germline V and J ends were trimmed by 0 bases and 4 bases, with 10 bases remaining between them. The CDR3 loop is CASSIDSRVNQPQHF. Written as DNA, the CDR3 is TGTGCCAGTAGTATAGATAGCAGGGTGAATCAGCCCCAGCATTTT.

This clonotype was counted ten times or more. V gene TRBV27 combines with J gene TRBJ1-1; no reliable D call. V lost 6 bases and J 1 base, leaving 9 bases between the germline ends. CDR3 length equals 13 residues. Germline values: CDR1 MNHEY, CDR2 SMNVEV (reference sequence). The CDR3 bases are TGTGCCAGCAGCAACACACGGAACACTGAAGCTTTCTTT. It yields the protein CASSNTRNTEAFF.

The genes are TRBV20-1 and TRBJ2-6; 9 bases align to TRBD2. The V and J ends lost 1 base and 0 bases, in that order; junction bases with no gene match: 4. CDR1 and CDR2 (germline): DFQATT, SNEGSKA (reference sequence). CDR3 length: 17 amino acids. This CDR3 is CSARGLAGTSGANVLTF. The CDR3 coding sequence is TGCAGTGCTAGAGGTCTAGCGGGGACCTCTGGGGCCAACGTCCTGACTTTC.

The V and J genes are TRBV12-3 or TRBV12-4 and TRBJ2-5; possibly TRBD2 for D (6 bases). V dropped 2 bases and J dropped 5 bases, with 12 bases sitting between them. CDR3 length: 14 amino acids. CDR3 protein: CASSLLLRGETQYF. The DNA of the CDR3 is TGTGCCAGCAGTTTACTTCTTCGGGGGGAGACCCAGTACTTC.

This clonotype was counted a few times. The chain uses TRBV5-1 and TRBJ1-4; D gene uncertain. Per germline, CDR1 SGHRS and CDR2 YFSETQ. This CDR3 has 14 residues. Trimming removed 5 bases from V and 8 bases from J, with 16 bases in between. CDR3 sequence: CASRIGPFEEKLFF. As DNA, the CDR3 is TGCGCCAGCAGGATTGGACCCTTCGAGGAAAAACTGTTTTTT.

The gene calls are TRBV24-1 and TRBJ1-2, with a tentative D call TRBD1 (6 bases). The ends were cut back, 4 bases at V and 5 bases at J, with 10 bases in the middle. Looked up from germline, CDR1 is KGHDR and CDR2 is SFDVKD. The CDR3 is made up of 13 amino acids. CDR3 sequence reads: CATSEEQGYGYTF. The CDR3, as DNA: TGTGCCACCAGTGAGGAACAGGGTTATGGCTACACCTTC.

This clonotype was seen just once. V gene TRBV7-9 combines with J gene TRBJ1-1; 11 positions agree with TRBD1. The J segment lost 0 bases and the V segment lost 3 bases, leaving 6 bases of the junction unmatched. This CDR3 is built from 17 residues. Germline lookup yields CDR1 SEHNR and CDR2 FQNEAQ (reference sequence). CDR3 amino acids: CASSLARTGGMNTEAFF. The CDR3 nucleotides are TGTGCCAGCAGCTTGGCCCGGACAGGGGGCATGAACACTGAAGCTTTCTTT.

This clonotype was seen ten or more times. V usage is TRBV12-3 or TRBV12-4 and J usage is TRBJ1-1, with 8 positions matching TRBD1. This CDR3 region has 15 residues. J lost 0 bases, V lost 6 bases, and 6 bases had no gene match. The DNA for the CDR3 is TGTGCCAGCAGCCAAGGGGACAGGATGAACACTGAAGCTTTCTTT. Translation gives CASSQGDRMNTEAFF.

Only a few counts were recorded for this clonotype. The V gene is TRBV3-1, the J gene TRBJ2-7; no clear D gene. V dropped 0 bases and J dropped 2 bases, with 11 bases sitting between them. The CDR3 extends over 15 amino acids. Looked up from germline, CDR1 is LGHDT and CDR2 is YNNKEL (reference sequence). CDR3 coding DNA: TGTGCCAGCAGCCAAGATCCCGGGCTCACCTACGAGCAGTACTTC. This translates into CASSQDPGLTYEQYF.

Remarks on this clonotype: This clone may be a read error of a much larger clone one base away. This chain joins TRBV6-1 and TRBJ1-2; D is perhaps TRBD1 (6 bases). The germline V and J ends were trimmed by 5 bases and 0 bases, with 13 bases remaining between them. The CDR3 runs 15 residues. Germline V gives CDR1 MNHNS, CDR2 SASEGT. DNA of the CDR3: TGTGCCAGCAGTCCCGAAAAGGGGGCTAACTATGGCTACACCTTC. It is translated as CASSPEKGANYGYTF.

This clonotype was recorded many times. The rearrangement joins TRBV28 to TRBJ1-1; possibly TRBD1 for D (6 bases). Germline assignment: CDR1 MDHEN and CDR2 SYDVKM. V was cut by 8 bases and J by 1 base, with 17 bases left in between. The CDR3 has 15 residues. The CDR3 loop is CASHRPGHANTEAFF. CDR3 sequence (DNA): TGTGCCAGCCACAGACCGGGACACGCGAACACTGAAGCTTTCTTT.

This clonotype came up many times. The chain combines TRBV2 with TRBJ2-2; tentatively, D is TRBD2 (6 bases). The length of the CDR3 is 14 residues. Looked up from germline, CDR1 is SNHLY and CDR2 is FYNNEI. V lost 6 bases and J 0 bases, leaving 8 bases between the germline ends. The CDR3 sequence: CASRRLANTGELFF. The CDR3 DNA reads as TGTGCCAGCAGGCGACTAGCGAACACCGGGGAGCTGTTTTTT.

This clonotype appeared many times. V gene TRBV11-2 combines with J gene TRBJ1-2; 8 nucleotides line up with TRBD1. The CDR3 runs to 14 residues. The germline V gene encodes CDR1 SGHAT and CDR2 FQNNGV. V dropped 5 bases and J dropped 4; count of bases not matched to a gene: 6. This chain's CDR3 is CASSLGQGGYGYTF. CDR3 in DNA: TGTGCCAGCAGCCTCGGACAGGGTGGCTATGGCTACACCTTC.

This clonotype has only a few counts. V gene TRBV3-1 combines with J gene TRBJ1-4; D not certain. CDR1 is LGHDT and CDR2 is YNNKEL in the germline V gene (reference sequence). The CDR3 sequence is 15 residues long. V lost 4 bases and J lost 4, with 13 bases in between. As DNA, the CDR3 is TGTGCCAGCAGCCGTAATGCGCGGAGTAATGAAAAACTGTTTTTT. Protein: CASSRNARSNEKLFF.

This rearrangement joins TRBV29-1 to TRBJ1-1, with a weak D call TRBD1 (5 bases). Germline-derived CDR1 and CDR2 are SQVTM and ANQGSEA. The CDR3 covers 14 residues. V was trimmed by 1 base and J by 8 bases, leaving 17 bases between them. Written as DNA, the CDR3 is TGCAGCGTTGAAGGTCCAGGGCCTAAATGGGAAGCTTTCTTT. This gives the protein CSVEGPGPKWEAFF.

Details on this clonotype: A junction end diverges from the germline sequence, so it may reflect a read error. The chain is built from TRBV11-3 and TRBJ1-1; no firm D call. Per the germline V gene, CDR1 is SGHNT and CDR2 is YENEEA. The CDR3 has 13 residues. For the CDR3, the DNA is TGTGCCAGCGGCTTGGAGGTATACACTGAAGCTTTCTTT. Amino acid sequence: CASGLEVYTEAFF.

As for this clonotype: Relative to the germline gene, one junction end is altered; a read error may explain this. The rearrangement links TRBV5-1 to TRBJ1-2; TRBD1 aligns across 10 bases. This CDR3 has 15 residues. The germline V gene encodes CDR1 SGHRS and CDR2 YFSETQ. Written as DNA, the CDR3 is TGCACCAGCAGCCATAGGACAGGGGGAATTAATGGCTACACCTTC. Its translation: CTSSHRTGGINGYTF.

This clonotype showed up just a few times. The chain carries TRBV7-9 and TRBJ2-5, with D unresolved. Germline V gene data show CDR1 as SEHNR and CDR2 as FQNEAQ (reference sequence). Trimming shortened V by 5 bases and J by 1 base, and 17 bases separated the two germline ends. The CDR3 length is 16 residues. The CDR3 DNA follows: TGTGCCAGCAGCCCCTCTCTTCAGGCAGGCCAAGAGACCCAGTACTTC. It encodes CASSPSLQAGQETQYF.

The rearrangement links TRBV5-1 to TRBJ2-6; perhaps TRBD2 as D (5 bases). CDR1 SGHRS and CDR2 YFSETQ come from the germline V gene. CDR3 length: 13 residues. Between the trimmed V and J ends, which lost 3 bases and 9 bases, there was a span of 10 bases. CDR3 region: CASSSTRGNVLTF. CDR3 nucleotide sequence: TGCGCCAGCAGCTCCACCCGGGGCAACGTCCTGACTTTC.

On this clonotype itself: This may stem from a read error, because a much larger clone lies one nucleotide away. V is TRBV12-3 or TRBV12-4 and J is TRBJ1-2; D gene ambiguous. Trimming took off 4 bases at V and 10 bases at J, with 10 bases between the two ends. The CDR3 sequence is 11 residues long. CDR3 nucleotide sequence: TGTGCCAGCAGTTCATTCTTGGCCTACACCTTC. Protein product: CASSSFLAYTF.

This clonotype was recorded a few times. This sequence joins TRBV12-3 or TRBV12-4 and TRBJ1-1; possibly TRBD1 for D (5 bases). The germline V and J ends were trimmed by 2 bases and 1 base, with 11 bases remaining between them. The CDR3 runs 15 residues. The CDR3 sequence: CASSLFGGRNTEAFF. Written as DNA, the CDR3 is TGTGCCAGCAGTTTATTCGGGGGTAGGAACACTGAAGCTTTCTTT.

The chain links TRBV6-5 to TRBJ1-5; D is undetermined. The CDR3 spans 16 residues. The V gene lost 0 bases and the J gene lost 0 bases, with 9 bases spanning the gap. Germline CDR1 MNHEY, CDR2 SVGAGI. The CDR3 nucleotides read TGTGCCAGCAGTTACTCAGAGGGAAGTAGCAATCAGCCCCAGCATTTT. Translation: CASSYSEGSSNQPQHF.

Worth noting for this clonotype: Its ends do not fully match the called genes, so a read error is possible. The V call is TRBV25-1, the J call TRBJ2-3, with 12 positions matching TRBD2. The germline V gene encodes CDR1 MGHDK and CDR2 SYGVNS. The CDR3 totals 16 residues. As DNA, the CDR3 is TGTGCCAGCAGTGACCGACTAGCGGGGGACACAGATACGCGGTATTTT. Residues: CASSDRLAGDTDTRYF.

In regard to this clonotype: A read error is possible here, since a much larger clone lies one base away. This rearrangement joins TRBV12-3 or TRBV12-4 to TRBJ1-4; D unclear. V lost 0 bases, J lost 7 bases, and 15 bases lay in between. The CDR3 loop spans 16 amino acids. The chain's CDR3 is CASSLAGSGLSEKLFF. The CDR3 DNA is TGTGCCAGCAGTTTAGCTGGCAGTGGCCTCAGTGAAAAACTGTTTTTT.

The rearrangement links TRBV29-1 to TRBJ1-2; maybe TRBD1 (6 bases). Germline V gene lookup returns CDR1 SQVTM and CDR2 ANQGSEA. The CDR3 is 12 amino acids. V gave up 5 bases and J gave up 2 bases, with 9 bases separating them. This CDR3 reads CSVLTGNYGYTF. The CDR3 bases are TGCAGCGTTCTCACAGGGAACTATGGCTACACCTTC.

This sequence joins TRBV20-1 and TRBJ2-4; tentatively, D is TRBD2 (6 bases). The germline V gene has CDR1 DFQATT and CDR2 SNEGSKA (reference sequence). Trimming removed 6 bases at V and 1 base at J, with 22 bases between. The CDR3 covers 17 residues. The CDR3 DNA sequence: TGCAGTGCACCCAATCGGGGGAGGAATACGGCCAAAAACATTCAGTACTTC. Translated, it gives CSAPNRGRNTAKNIQYF.

The table lists this clonotype with a few counts. A read error may produce the germline difference seen at one junction end. J is TRBJ2-7 and V is TRBV28; D possibly uses TRBD1 or TRBD2 (5 bases each). Per the germline V gene, CDR1 is MDHEN and CDR2 is SYDVKM. CDR3 length equals 12 residues. The CDR3 DNA follows: TGTGCCAGCCGGGGCCAGACCTACCAGCAGTACTTC. Protein: CASRGQTYQQYF.

V gene TRBV27 combines with J gene TRBJ2-7; TRBD2 might be the D (7 bases). Germline V lookup: CDR1 MNHEY, CDR2 SMNVEV (reference sequence). V was clipped by 2 bases and J by 3 bases, with 11 bases between them. The CDR3 is 14 residues long. CDR3 loop: CASSLIGGRYEQYF. CDR3 nucleotide sequence: TGTGCCAGCAGTTTAATCGGGGGGCGCTACGAGCAGTACTTC.

A note on this clonotype: An end of the junction does not agree with germline; a read error may underlie this. The gene calls are TRBV5-1 and TRBJ1-1; TRBD1 might be the D (6 bases). The germline V gene has CDR1 SGHRS and CDR2 YFSETQ. The CDR3 is 13 amino acids. CDR3: CASSPRGQNEAFF. DNA of the CDR3: TGTGCCAGCAGTCCTCGGGGGCAGAATGAAGCTTTCTTT.